Listed below are T cell receptor beta chains from one sample, sequenced in a study of cytomegalovirus exposure and HLA in healthy donors. This table comes from immunoSEQ multiplex PCR, and its TCRdb copy is limited to in-frame clones, with some not included. Of roughly 82,000 clones in the sample, over 60% are singletons; the top ten hold 11%. What was sequenced was PBMCs. Receptor source: a woman in her forties in good health and CMV-seropositive. Both conserved end residues are part of each CDR3. A D gene is named only where the DNA matches it firmly. Size tells how often a clone was seen (once, few, many) or the class of an expanded clone, and some rows leave it out.

CDR3aa,CDR3nt,abundance,v_gene,d_gene,j_gene
CASSEAGTSWDLSYEQYF,TGTGCCAGCAGTGAAGCGGGTACATCATGGGACTTATCCTACGAGCAGTACTTC,.,TRBV6-1,.,TRBJ2-7
CASSQHPAGGNTEAFF,TGCGCCAGCAGCCAGCACCCGGCAGGGGGGAACACTGAAGCTTTCTTT,few,TRBV4-3,TRBD1,TRBJ1-1
CASKRNTEAFF,TGTGCCAGTAAGAGGAACACTGAAGCTTTCTTT,.,TRBV19,.,TRBJ1-1
CASSSEYYNEQFF,TGCGCCAGCAGCTCTGAGTATTACAATGAGCAGTTCTTC,.,TRBV5-1,.,TRBJ2-1
CASSLTGGYEQYF,TGCGCTAGCAGCTTGACAGGGGGGTACGAGCAGTACTTC,.,TRBV5-1,TRBD1,TRBJ2-7
CASSSRQGAYEQYF,TGTGCCAGCAGTTCCCGACAGGGGGCCTACGAGCAGTACTTC,.,TRBV5-6,TRBD1,TRBJ2-7
CAWSFRDRDYGYTF,TGTGCCTGGAGTTTTCGGGACAGGGACTATGGCTACACCTTC,.,TRBV30,TRBD1,TRBJ1-2
CASSYVSDYEQYF,TGTGCCAGCAGTTACGTCTCAGACTACGAGCAGTACTTC,few,TRBV6-6,.,TRBJ2-7
CASSFWAANYGYTF,TGTGCCAGCAGCTTTTGGGCAGCTAACTATGGCTACACCTTC,.,TRBV7-2,.,TRBJ1-2
CASSIWEGEQFF,TGTGCCAGTAGTATTTGGGAGGGTGAGCAGTTCTTC,.,TRBV19,TRBD2,TRBJ2-1
CASSSLFRGGDSPLHF,TGTGCCAGTAGTTCCCTCTTCAGGGGAGGGGATTCACCCCTCCACTTT,.,TRBV19,.,TRBJ1-6
CAWTPLGGNQPQHF,TGTGCCTGGACCCCCCTGGGCGGCAATCAGCCCCAGCATTTT,few,TRBV30,.,TRBJ1-5
CASGPGQGNYGYTF,TGCGCCAGCGGACCTGGACAGGGTAACTATGGCTACACCTTC,.,TRBV5-1,TRBD1,TRBJ1-2
CASSNRGLNTEAFF,TGTGCCAGCAGCAACAGGGGCCTGAACACTGAAGCTTTCTTT,.,TRBV6-5,TRBD1,TRBJ1-1
CASSEAAGADSSYEQYF,TGTGCCAGCAGTGAAGCTGCAGGGGCGGACAGCTCCTACGAGCAGTACTTC,once,TRBV25-1,.,TRBJ2-7
CASSATGQMNYEQYF,TGTGCCAGCAGCGCAACGGGACAGATGAACTACGAGCAGTACTTC,.,TRBV6-5,TRBD1,TRBJ2-7
CASSVATAGENTEAFF,TGTGCCAGCAGCGTAGCTACGGCGGGGGAGAACACTGAAGCTTTCTTT,.,TRBV9,.,TRBJ1-1
CASSTESGQGFHEQYF,TGTGCCAGTAGTACCGAATCGGGACAGGGATTCCACGAGCAGTACTTC,.,TRBV19,TRBD1,TRBJ2-7